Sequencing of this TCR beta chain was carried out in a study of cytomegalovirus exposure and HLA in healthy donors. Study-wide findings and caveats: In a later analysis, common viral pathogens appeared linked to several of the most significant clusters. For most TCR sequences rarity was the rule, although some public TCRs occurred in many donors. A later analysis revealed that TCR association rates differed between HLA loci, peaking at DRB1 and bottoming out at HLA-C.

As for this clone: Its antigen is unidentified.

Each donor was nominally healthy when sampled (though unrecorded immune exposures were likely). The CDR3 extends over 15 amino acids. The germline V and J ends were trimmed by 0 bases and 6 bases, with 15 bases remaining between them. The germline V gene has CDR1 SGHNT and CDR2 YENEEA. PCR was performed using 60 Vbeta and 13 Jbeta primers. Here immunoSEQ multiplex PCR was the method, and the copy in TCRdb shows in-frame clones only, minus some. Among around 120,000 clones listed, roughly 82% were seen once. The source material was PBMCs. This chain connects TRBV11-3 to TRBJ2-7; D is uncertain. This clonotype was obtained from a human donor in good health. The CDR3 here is CASSLEFSWSGEQYF. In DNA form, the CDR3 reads TGTGCCAGCAGCTTAGAGTTTAGTTGGTCCGGCGAGCAGTACTTC.